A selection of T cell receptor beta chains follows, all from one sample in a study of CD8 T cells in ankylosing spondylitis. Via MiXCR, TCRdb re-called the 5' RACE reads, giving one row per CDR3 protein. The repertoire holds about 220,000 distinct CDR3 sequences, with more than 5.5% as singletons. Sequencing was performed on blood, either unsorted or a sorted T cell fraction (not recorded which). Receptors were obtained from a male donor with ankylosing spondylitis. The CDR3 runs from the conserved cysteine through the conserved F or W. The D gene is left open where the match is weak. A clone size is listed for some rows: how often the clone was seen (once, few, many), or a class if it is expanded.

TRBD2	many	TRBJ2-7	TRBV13	TGTGCCAGCAGCCAGGTGGGACTAGCGGATAAATACGAGCAGTACTTC	CASSQVGLADKYEQYF
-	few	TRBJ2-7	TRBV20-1	TGCAGTGCTAGGTACCGATCGAGCTCCTACGAGCAGTACTTC	CSARYRSSSYEQYF
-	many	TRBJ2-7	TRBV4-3	TGCGCCAGCAGCCAAGGGGGACACCTCTCCTACGAGCAGTACTTC	CASSQGGHLSYEQYF
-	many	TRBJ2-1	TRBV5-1	TGCGCCATCCGCCTCGGGACTTCCTACAATGAGCAGTTCTTC	CAIRLGTSYNEQFF
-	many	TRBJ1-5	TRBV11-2	TGTGCCAGCAGCTCTTCTGGGCCCGCTCGGCCCCAGCATTTT	CASSSSGPARPQHF
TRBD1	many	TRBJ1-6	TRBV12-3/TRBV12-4	TGTGCCAGCAGGTCAACAGGGGAGTATAATTCACCCCTCCACTTT	CASRSTGEYNSPLHF
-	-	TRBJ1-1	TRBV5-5	TGTGCCAGCAGCTTCTTAAGCACTGAAGCTTTCTTT	CASSFLSTEAFF
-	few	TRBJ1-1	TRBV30	TGTGCCTGGAGTGTAGACAGCGAGTGGACTGAAGCTTTCTTT	CAWSVDSEWTEAFF
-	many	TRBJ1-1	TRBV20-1	TGCAGTGCTTCTTGGGGAGGCATGAACACTGAAGCTTTCTTT	CSASWGGMNTEAFF
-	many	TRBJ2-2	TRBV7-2	TGTGCCAGCAGCTTTTATGCCGGGGAGCTGTTTTTT	CASSFYAGELFF
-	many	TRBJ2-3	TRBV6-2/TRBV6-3	TGTGCCAGCAGTTATTTCCCGGTGGATACGCAGTATTTT	CASSYFPVDTQYF
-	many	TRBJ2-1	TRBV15	TGTGCCACCAGCAGAGGGGGGTTGGGGCACAATGAGCAGTTCTTC	CATSRGGLGHNEQFF
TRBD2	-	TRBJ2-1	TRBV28	TGTGCCAGCAGTTTCGGGACTAGCGGGAGTGAGCAGTTCTTC	CASSFGTSGSEQFF
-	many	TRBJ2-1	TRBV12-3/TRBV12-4	TGTGCCAGCAGTCAATCTAGCGCCTCGCAGGGTAATGAGCAGTTCTTC	CASSQSSASQGNEQFF
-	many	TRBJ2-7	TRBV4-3	TGCGCCAGCAGCCAAGACCAAACGTACGAGCAGTACTTC	CASSQDQTYEQYF
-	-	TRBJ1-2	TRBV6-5	TGTGCCAGCAGTTTCGCGGAGGGGAACTATGGCTACACCTTC	CASSFAEGNYGYTF
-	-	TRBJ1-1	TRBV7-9	TGTGCCAGCAGAAATGGGCTGGGGAACACTGAAGCTTTCTTT	CASRNGLGNTEAFF
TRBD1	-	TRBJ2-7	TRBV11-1	TGTGCCAGCAGCCTAATACAGGGGGCGAAGTTCAGCGAGCAGTACTTC	CASSLIQGAKFSEQYF
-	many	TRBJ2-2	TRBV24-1	TGTGCCACCAGTGGCAGGACTGAGTACACCACCGGGGAGCTGTTTTTT	CATSGRTEYTTGELFF
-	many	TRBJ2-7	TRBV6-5	TGTGCCAGCAGTTACGGCTCCTCCTACGGTGAGCAGTACTTC	CASSYGSSYGEQYF
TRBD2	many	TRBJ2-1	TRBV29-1	TGCAGCGTTGAATCAAAGCGGGAGTCTACCTACAATGAGCAGTTCTTC	CSVESKRESTYNEQFF
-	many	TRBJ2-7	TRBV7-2	TGTGCCAGCAGCTTCCGCGGCTGGGACGAGCAGTACTTC	CASSFRGWDEQYF
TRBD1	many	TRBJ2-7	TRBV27	TGTGCCAGCAGTTTAGACAGGGGATCGGACGAGCAGTACTTC	CASSLDRGSDEQYF
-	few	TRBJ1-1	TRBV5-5	TGTGCCAGCAGCTTGGTTAGGGGAAACACTGAAGCTTTCTTT	CASSLVRGNTEAFF
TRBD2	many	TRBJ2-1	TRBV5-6	TGTGCCAGCAGCGTTAGCGGGGGGTTGTACAATGAGCAGTTCTTC	CASSVSGGLYNEQFF
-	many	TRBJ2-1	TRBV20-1	TGCAGTGCTAGAGATCCTAGCGCGAGCTCCTACAATGAGCAGTTCTTC	CSARDPSASSYNEQFF
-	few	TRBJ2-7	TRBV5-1	TGCGCCAGCAGCTTGGGCCGGGGAGCCGCCCCCGAGCAGTACTTC	CASSLGRGAAPEQYF
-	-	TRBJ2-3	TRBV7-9	TGTGCCAGCAGCGAGGAGGGCACAGATACGCAGTATTTT	CASSEEGTDTQYF
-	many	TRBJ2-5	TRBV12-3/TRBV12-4	TGTGCCAGCAGCCTACTAGGGGGCCAAGAGACCCAGTACTTC	CASSLLGGQETQYF
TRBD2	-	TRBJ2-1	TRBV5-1	TGCGCCAGCAGCCCCACTTTAGCGGGCTTGATCCCTGAGCAGTTCTTC	CASSPTLAGLIPEQFF
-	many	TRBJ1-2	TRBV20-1	TGCAGTGCTAAGGGGGATAAGGGACTTAACTATGGCTACACCTTC	CSAKGDKGLNYGYTF
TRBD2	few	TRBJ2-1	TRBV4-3	TGCGCCAGCAGCCAAGCGGCTAGCGGGAGAAGGTACAATGAGCAGTTCTTC	CASSQAASGRRYNEQFF
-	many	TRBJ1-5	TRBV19	TGTGCCAGTAGTATAAGAGATAGCAATCAGCCCCAGCATTTT	CASSIRDSNQPQHF
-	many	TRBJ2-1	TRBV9	TGTGCCAGCAGCGTAGCTTTAAAGGGAGGGGGTAATGAGCAGTTCTTC	CASSVALKGGGNEQFF
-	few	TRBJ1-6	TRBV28	TGTGCCAGCAGTCCAGATAGAAGCGGGAATTCACCCCTCCACTTT	CASSPDRSGNSPLHF
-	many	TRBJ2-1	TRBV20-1	TGCAGTGCTACCCTAGCCCCGAGCTCCTACAATGAGCAGTTCTTC	CSATLAPSSYNEQFF
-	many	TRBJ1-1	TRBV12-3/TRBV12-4	TGTGCCAGCAGGCCGGGCCTAAACCCGAACACTGAAGCTTTCTTT	CASRPGLNPNTEAFF
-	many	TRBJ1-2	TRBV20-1	TGCAGTGCTACCCGATCTGAGACCGGGGTGGGGGGCTACACCTTC	CSATRSETGVGGYTF
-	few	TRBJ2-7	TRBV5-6	TGTGCCAGCAGCCTCCCCGGGGTGGGGTCCTACGAGCAGTACTTC	CASSLPGVGSYEQYF
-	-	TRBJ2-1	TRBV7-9	TGTGCCAGCAGCTCCCCTCCCGATGAGCAGTTCTTC	CASSSPPDEQFF